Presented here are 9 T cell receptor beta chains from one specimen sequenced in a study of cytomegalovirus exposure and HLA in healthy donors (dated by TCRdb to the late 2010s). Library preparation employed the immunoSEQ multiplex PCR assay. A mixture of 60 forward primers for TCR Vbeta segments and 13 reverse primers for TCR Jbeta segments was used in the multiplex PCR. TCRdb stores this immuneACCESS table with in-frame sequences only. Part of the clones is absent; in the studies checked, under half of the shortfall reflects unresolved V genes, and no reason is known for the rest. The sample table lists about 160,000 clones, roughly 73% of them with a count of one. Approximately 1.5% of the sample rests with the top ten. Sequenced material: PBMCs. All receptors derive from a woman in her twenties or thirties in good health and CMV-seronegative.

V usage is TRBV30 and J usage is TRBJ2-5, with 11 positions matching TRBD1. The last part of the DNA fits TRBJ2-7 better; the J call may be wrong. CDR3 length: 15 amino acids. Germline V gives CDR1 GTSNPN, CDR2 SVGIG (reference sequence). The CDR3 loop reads CAWGDTGTGGYEQYF. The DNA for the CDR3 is TGTGCCTGGGGAGACACCGGGACAGGGGGCTACGAGCAGTACTTC.

Written as DNA, the CDR3 is TGTGCCAGCAGTGACAGTCTATATGAGACCCAGTACTTC. Amino acid sequence: CASSDSLYETQYF. The gene calls are TRBV6-5 and TRBJ2-5, with TRBD1 as a possible D gene (5 bases). The germline V gene encodes CDR1 MNHEY and CDR2 SVGAGI. V lost 5 bases and J 5 bases, leaving 12 bases between the germline ends. This CDR3 contains 13 residues.

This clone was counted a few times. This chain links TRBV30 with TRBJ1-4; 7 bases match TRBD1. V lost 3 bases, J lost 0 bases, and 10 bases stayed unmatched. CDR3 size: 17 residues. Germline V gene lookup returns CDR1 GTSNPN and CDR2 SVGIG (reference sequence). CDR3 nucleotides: TGTGCCTGGAGACGACAGGGATGGGACTCAACTAATGAAAAACTGTTTTTT. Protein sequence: CAWRRQGWDSTNEKLFF. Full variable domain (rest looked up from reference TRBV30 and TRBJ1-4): SQTIHQWPATLVQPVGSPLSLECTVEGTSNPNLYWYRQAAGRGLQLLFYSVGIGQISSEVPQNLSASRPQDRQFILSSKKLLLSDSGFYLCAWRRQGWDSTNEKLFFGSGTQLSVL.

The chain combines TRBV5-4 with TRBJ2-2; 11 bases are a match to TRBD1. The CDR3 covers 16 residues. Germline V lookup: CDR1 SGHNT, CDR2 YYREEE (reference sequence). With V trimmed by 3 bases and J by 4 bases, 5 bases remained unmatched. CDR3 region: CASSYGTGGGTGELFF. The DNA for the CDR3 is TGTGCCAGCAGCTATGGGACAGGGGGGGGCACCGGGGAGCTGTTTTTT. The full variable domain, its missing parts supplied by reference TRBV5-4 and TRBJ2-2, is ETGVTQSPTHLIKTRGQQVTLRCSSQSGHNTVSWYQQALGQGPQFIFQYYREEENGRGNFPPRFSGLQFPNYSSELNVNALELDDSALYLCASSYGTGGGTGELFFGEGSRLTVL.

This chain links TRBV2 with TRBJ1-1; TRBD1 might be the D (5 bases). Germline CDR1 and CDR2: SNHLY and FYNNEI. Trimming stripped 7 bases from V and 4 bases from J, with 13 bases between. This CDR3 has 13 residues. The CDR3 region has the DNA TGTGCCAGCAAAGAAGCGGGGCCCACTGAAGCTTTCTTT. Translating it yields CASKEAGPTEAFF.

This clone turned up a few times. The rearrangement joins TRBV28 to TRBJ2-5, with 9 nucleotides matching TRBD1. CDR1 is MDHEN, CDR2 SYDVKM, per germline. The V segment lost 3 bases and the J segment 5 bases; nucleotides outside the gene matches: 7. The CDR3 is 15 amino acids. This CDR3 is CASSLGQGATETQYF. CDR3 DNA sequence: TGTGCCAGCAGTTTGGGACAGGGAGCCACGGAGACCCAGTACTTC.

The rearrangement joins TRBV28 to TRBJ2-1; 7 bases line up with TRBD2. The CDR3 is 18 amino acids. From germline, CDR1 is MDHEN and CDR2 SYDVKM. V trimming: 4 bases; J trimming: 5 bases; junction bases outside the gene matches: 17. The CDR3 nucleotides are TGTGCCAGCAGTTCTACGCCGTTCGCTGGGGGGGTCAACAATGAGCAGTTCTTC. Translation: CASSSTPFAGGVNNEQFF. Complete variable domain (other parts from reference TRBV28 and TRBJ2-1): DVKVTQSSRYLVKRTGEKVFLECVQDMDHENMFWYRQDPGLGLRLIYFSYDVKMKEKGDIPEGYSVSREKKERFSLILESASTNQTSMYLCASSSTPFAGGVNNEQFFGPGTRLTVL.

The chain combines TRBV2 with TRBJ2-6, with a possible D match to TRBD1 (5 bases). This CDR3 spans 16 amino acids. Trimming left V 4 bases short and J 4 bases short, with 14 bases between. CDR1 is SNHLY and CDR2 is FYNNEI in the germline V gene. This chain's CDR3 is CASSVASRGGANVLTF. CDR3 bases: TGTGCCAGCAGTGTGGCGAGTAGGGGAGGGGCCAACGTCCTGACTTTC.

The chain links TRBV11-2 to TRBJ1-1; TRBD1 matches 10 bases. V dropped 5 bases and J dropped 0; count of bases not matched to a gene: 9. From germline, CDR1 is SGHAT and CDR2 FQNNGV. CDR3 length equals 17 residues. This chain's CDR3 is CASSPRDRGLLNTEAFF. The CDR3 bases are TGTGCCAGCAGCCCCCGGGACAGGGGCCTATTGAACACTGAAGCTTTCTTT.